This TCR beta chain comes out of a study of tumor T cells in aggressive B-cell lymphoma. CDR1 is GTSNPN and CDR2 is SVGIG in the germline V gene (reference sequence). The CDR3 is 12 amino acids. Trimming cost V 4 bases and J 1 base, with 7 bases left between them. Profiling relied on immunoSEQ multiplex PCR, and the TCRdb table lists in-frame clones only, not all of them. The repertoire holds 600 to 700 clones, approximately 90% seen once, with approximately 13% in the top ten. Sequencing input: tumor tissue. The chain joins TRBV30 to TRBJ1-1; D uncertain. The TCR comes from an adult with diffuse large B cell lymphoma. The CDR3: CAWKHPNTEAFF. CDR3 DNA sequence: TGTGCCTGGAAACACCCGAACACTGAAGCTTTCTTT.